What follows are 15 T cell receptor beta chains derived from one specimen sequenced in a study of technical replicates of blood from a handful of donors. Sequencing was performed with immunoSEQ multiplex PCR; in TCRdb, only in-frame clones are kept and a portion is missing. This table holds 80,000 to 90,000 clones, approximately 94% found once. Input material: T cells isolated from PBMCs. Receptor source: a human donor in good health.

This chain connects TRBV5-4 to TRBJ2-3; D not resolved. Trimming shortened V by 1 base and J by 3 bases, and 9 bases separated the two germline ends. CDR1 is SGHNT, CDR2 YYREEE, per germline (reference sequence). The length of the CDR3 is 14 residues. The CDR3 here is CASSLSTATDTQYF. CDR3 nucleotides: TGTGCCAGCAGCTTGAGTACAGCTACAGATACGCAGTATTTT.

V usage is TRBV19 and J usage is TRBJ2-7; 9 nucleotides align to TRBD1. The length of the CDR3 is 14 residues. CDR1 and CDR2 (germline): LNHDA, SQIVND (reference sequence). V shed 6 bases, J shed 2 bases, and the junction held 5 bases outside the gene matches. This CDR3 is CASRSRTGAYEQYF. The CDR3 nucleotides are TGTGCCAGTAGGTCCCGGACAGGGGCCTACGAGCAGTACTTC.

The chain uses TRBV29-1 and TRBJ1-4, with D maybe TRBD1 (6 bases). This CDR3 region has 14 residues. The ends were cut back, 6 bases at V and 4 bases at J, with 15 bases in the middle. CDR1 is SQVTM, CDR2 ANQGSEA, per germline. CDR3 coding DNA: TGCAGCGTCCCGGGTGACAGGTTTAATGAAAAACTGTTTTTT. Its translation: CSVPGDRFNEKLFF.

The CDR3 nucleotides are TGTGCCACCAGCACCAGAGACAGGGATAGGGTTAAGCACGAGCAGTACTTC. It specifies CATSTRDRDRVKHEQYF. The gene calls are TRBV15 and TRBJ2-7, with TRBD1 matching 7 bases. The CDR3 length is 17 residues. V lost 4 bases to trimming and J lost 5 bases; unmatched junction nucleotides: 17. Germline V gives CDR1 LNHNV, CDR2 YYDKDF (reference sequence).

This rearrangement joins TRBV4-2 to TRBJ2-1; TRBD2 matches 8 bases. Trimming cost V 6 bases and J 7 bases; bases outside gene matches: 8. CDR3 size: 14 residues. Germline lookup yields CDR1 LGHNA and CDR2 YNFKEQ. The chain's CDR3 is CASSGIAGLNEQFF. In DNA, the CDR3 is TGTGCCAGCAGTGGAATAGCGGGACTAAATGAGCAGTTCTTC.

The CDR3: CASSLEGQDETQYF. In DNA form, the CDR3 reads TGCGCCAGCAGCTTGGAAGGACAAGACGAGACCCAGTACTTC. The J gene is TRBJ2-5, the V gene TRBV5-1, with a weak D call TRBD1 (5 bases). V was clipped by 0 bases and J by 5 bases, with 11 bases between them. Germline V gene sequence: CDR1 SGHRS, CDR2 YFSETQ. The CDR3 loop spans 14 amino acids.

CDR3 in amino acids: CASSPPGSKGNTIYF. DNA for the CDR3: TGTGCCAGCTCACCCCCCGGTTCTAAGGGGAACACCATATATTTT. The chain employs TRBV18 and TRBJ1-3; possible D gene TRBD1, 5 bases. The length of the CDR3 is 15 residues. Germline V gene lookup returns CDR1 KGHSH and CDR2 LQKENI. V was clipped by 3 bases and J by 7 bases, with 16 bases between them.

The chain joins TRBV9 to TRBJ1-6; 7 nucleotides align to TRBD1. The CDR3 consists of 14 residues. In germline, CDR1 is SGDLS, CDR2 YYNGEE. V trimming: 4 bases; J trimming: 5 bases; junction bases outside the gene matches: 3. CDR3 sequence reads: CASSPGQDNSPLHF. The DNA for the CDR3 is TGTGCCAGCAGCCCAGGACAGGATAATTCACCCCTCCACTTT.

The V gene is TRBV9, the J gene TRBJ2-7; 7 bases line up with TRBD2. With 3 bases clipped from V and 7 bases from J, the junction kept 10 bases outside the gene matches. Looked up from germline, CDR1 is SGDLS and CDR2 is YYNGEE. The CDR3 has 14 residues. The CDR3 spells CASSAPGGGREQYF. The CDR3 nucleotides are TGTGCCAGCAGCGCCCCGGGGGGAGGGCGGGAGCAGTACTTC.

The chain couples TRBV19 to TRBJ1-5; 10 nucleotides match TRBD1. V lost 1 base to trimming and J lost 0 bases; unmatched junction nucleotides: 9. Germline V gives CDR1 LNHDA, CDR2 SQIVND (reference sequence). The CDR3 spans 19 residues. For the CDR3, the DNA is TGTGCCAGTAGTATAGTGGCGGGGACAGGGGCCTATAGCAATCAGCCCCAGCATTTT. Encoded protein: CASSIVAGTGAYSNQPQHF.

The chain links TRBV19 to TRBJ2-5; D not resolved. V was shortened by 0 bases and J by 5 bases, with 10 bases between the two germline ends. The CDR3 runs to 14 residues. The germline CDR1 and CDR2 sequences are LNHDA and SQIVND (reference sequence). The CDR3 sequence is CASSIDSSWETQYF. DNA of the CDR3: TGTGCCAGTAGTATAGACAGTAGCTGGGAGACCCAGTACTTC.

The chain has TRBV28 and TRBJ1-2; 9 bases line up with TRBD1. The CDR3 totals 16 residues. V shed 5 bases and J 8 bases; nucleotides not matched to a gene: 15. Per germline, CDR1 MDHEN and CDR2 SYDVKM. This chain's CDR3 is CASSLNPGTGQDGYTF. CDR3 coding DNA: TGTGCCAGCAGTCTGAATCCCGGGACAGGGCAGGACGGCTACACCTTC.

This clone was found once. The chain is built from TRBV10-3 and TRBJ1-1, with D maybe TRBD1 (6 bases). Germline-derived CDR1 and CDR2 are ENHRY and SYGVKD. V was shortened by 6 bases and J by 8 bases, with 22 bases between the two germline ends. CDR3 size: 15 residues. Here the CDR3 reads CAIRHRDLGSSEAFF. CDR3 DNA sequence: TGTGCCATCAGACACAGGGATTTGGGTTCTTCCGAAGCTTTCTTT.

V and J are TRBV7-9 and TRBJ2-1; D call uncertain. Germline loops: CDR1 SEHNR, CDR2 FQNEAQ (reference sequence). This CDR3 is 10 amino acids long. V was trimmed by 6 bases and J by 7 bases, leaving 4 bases between them. The CDR3 loop is CASSQNEQFF. CDR3 nucleotide sequence: TGTGCCAGCAGTCAAAATGAGCAGTTCTTC.

This clone was picked up one time. The V call is TRBV7-9, the J call TRBJ2-7; the match to TRBD1 covers 8 bases. The CDR3 runs to 14 residues. CDR1 is SEHNR and CDR2 is FQNEAQ in the germline V gene (reference sequence). V was pared by 6 bases and J by 1 base, with 5 bases of the junction left unmatched. As DNA, the CDR3 is TGTGCCAGCAGGGAAGGACAGGGATCCTACGAGCAGTACTTC. It is translated as CASREGQGSYEQYF.